These T cell receptor beta chains were read from a single sample in a study of T-cell reconstitution after alpha-beta-depleted transplantation in children. From the PCR reads, TCRdb called clonotypes with MiXCR, one entry per CDR3 protein. This sample has some 830,000 distinct CDR3 sequences, with around 15% found just once. The sequenced sample was PBMCs, mostly from graft donor cells, obtained 360 days after TCRalphabeta/CD19-depleted stem cell transplant. These receptors all stem from a male patient younger than 18 who had a stem cell transplant for acute lymphoblastic leukemia, so the T cells may come from the graft donor. The CDR3 runs from the conserved cysteine through the conserved F or W. D genes are given only for firm matches. Clone size appears in some rows only: once, few, many, or a class for an expanded clone.

clone_size j_call v_call d_call cdr3_aa cdr3_nt
- TRBJ2-3 TRBV15 - CATSAKLGDTQYF TGTGCCACCAGCGCCAAGTTAGGAGATACGCAGTATTTT
- TRBJ2-1 TRBV12-3/TRBV12-4 TRBD2 CASCAGTSGRAKDNEQFF TGTGCCAGCTGCGCAGGGACTAGCGGGAGGGCAAAGGACAATGAGCAGTTCTTC
- TRBJ1-1 TRBV25-1 TRBD1 CASSARDRGPLNTEAFF TGTGCCAGCAGTGCTCGGGACAGGGGTCCCCTGAACACTGAAGCTTTCTTT
few TRBJ2-5 TRBV5-1 - CASSLTGRLQETQYF TGCGCCAGCAGCTTAACAGGGAGACTTCAAGAGACCCAGTACTTC
- TRBJ1-2 TRBV5-1 TRBD1 CASSFGTGTGGFYGYTF TGCGCCAGCAGCTTTGGGACAGGGACCGGGGGCTTCTATGGCTACACCTTC
- TRBJ2-7 TRBV7-8 - CASSLGLVPREQYF TGTGCCAGCAGCTTAGGATTAGTCCCGAGGGAGCAGTACTTC
many TRBJ2-2 TRBV12-3/TRBV12-4 TRBD1 CASIIPRDRATGELFF TGTGCCAGCATCATACCTCGGGACAGGGCGACCGGGGAGCTGTTTTTT
few TRBJ1-1 TRBV5-1 TRBD1 CASSVQGASMNTEAFF TGCGCCAGCAGCGTACAGGGGGCGAGCATGAACACTGAAGCTTTCTTT
- TRBJ2-5 TRBV10-3 - CAISGVGGSDQETQYF TGTGCCATCAGTGGGGTGGGGGGTTCGGACCAAGAGACCCAGTACTTC
few TRBJ2-2 TRBV5-1 TRBD1 CASSLQIGTGNTGELFF TGCGCCAGCAGCCTTCAAATCGGGACAGGGAACACCGGGGAGCTGTTTTTT
- TRBJ2-7 TRBV2 - CASRALDYEQYF TGTGCCAGCAGAGCACTAGACTACGAGCAGTACTTC
- TRBJ2-1 TRBV5-1 TRBD2 CASSSSGSEYNEQFF TGCGCCAGCAGCTCCAGCGGGAGCGAGTACAATGAGCAGTTCTTC
- TRBJ2-3 TRBV5-1 TRBD2 CASSFPGLRLAGDDTQYF TGCGCCAGCAGCTTCCCGGGCCTTAGACTAGCGGGAGATGATACGCAGTATTTT
few TRBJ2-1 TRBV5-1 TRBD2 CASSLIFGLAGYNEQFF TGCGCCAGCAGCTTGATCTTTGGTCTAGCGGGGTACAATGAGCAGTTCTTC
- TRBJ1-1 TRBV9 - CASSPPGTLNTEAFF TGTGCCAGCAGCCCGCCCGGGACACTGAACACTGAAGCTTTCTTT
few TRBJ2-1 TRBV12-5 - CASGTPPPINEQFF TGTGCTAGTGGGACCCCTCCCCCTATAAATGAGCAGTTCTTC
many TRBJ2-3 TRBV7-3 - CASSLFGGSTDTQYF TGTGCCAGCAGCTTATTCGGCGGTAGCACAGATACGCAGTATTTT
few TRBJ1-5 TRBV7-9 - CASSFERSQPQHF TGTGCCAGCAGCTTTGAGCGTAGTCAGCCCCAGCATTTT
- TRBJ2-7 TRBV14 TRBD1 CASSRNRGSYEQYF TGTGCCAGCAGCCGGAACAGGGGCTCCTACGAGCAGTACTTC
- TRBJ2-1 TRBV7-6 TRBD2 CASSLRAGGPNNEQFF TGTGCCAGCAGCTTACGAGCGGGAGGGCCTAACAATGAGCAGTTCTTC
- TRBJ1-4 TRBV9 - CASSPTPRVATNEKLFF TGTGCCAGCAGCCCGACCCCCCGGGTTGCAACTAATGAAAAACTGTTTTTT
- TRBJ2-7 TRBV4-1 - CASSQSMGSEQYF TGCGCCAGCAGCCAGTCCATGGGGTCCGAGCAGTACTTC
many TRBJ2-7 TRBV19 - CASSYQVRGYEQYF TGTGCCAGTAGTTACCAGGTTCGGGGCTACGAGCAGTACTTC
many TRBJ2-1 TRBV5-6 TRBD2 CASQTSGNNEQFF TGTGCCAGCCAAACTAGCGGGAACAATGAGCAGTTCTTC
- TRBJ2-5 TRBV5-5 TRBD2 CASSWGLASQETQYF TGTGCCAGCAGCTGGGGACTAGCCTCCCAAGAGACCCAGTACTTC
- TRBJ2-1 TRBV27 - CASSLGSLSYNEQFF TGTGCCAGCAGTTTGGGTTCCCTCTCCTACAATGAGCAGTTCTTC
- TRBJ1-2 TRBV20-1 - CSAISDTNYGYTF TGCAGTGCTATTTCTGATACTAACTATGGCTACACCTTC
- TRBJ2-7 TRBV29-1 - CSVVEGVYEQYF TGCAGCGTTGTGGAGGGGGTTTACGAGCAGTACTTC
few TRBJ1-1 TRBV20-1 - CSASPGLTEAFF TGCAGTGCTAGCCCCGGATTAACTGAAGCTTTCTTT
few TRBJ2-3 TRBV7-8 - CASSLGPLTSTDTQYF TGTGCCAGCAGCTTAGGCCCCCTGACCTCTACGGATACGCAGTATTTT
few TRBJ2-7 TRBV7-9 - CASSLAIGVGEQYF TGTGCCAGCAGCCTGGCTATCGGGGTCGGCGAGCAGTACTTC
few TRBJ2-3 TRBV5-1 TRBD1 CASSLDLRRQGAMDTQYF TGCGCCAGCAGCTTGGACCTCCGCAGACAGGGGGCTATGGATACGCAGTATTTT
- TRBJ2-5 TRBV20-1 TRBD2 CSAGLAGWYQETQYF TGCAGCGCGGGACTAGCGGGATGGTACCAAGAGACCCAGTACTTC
few TRBJ2-3 TRBV12-3/TRBV12-4 - CASSPTEDTQYF TGTGCCAGCAGTCCTACCGAAGATACGCAGTATTTT
- TRBJ2-3 TRBV14 - CASSQDGFFTDTQYF TGTGCCAGCAGCCAAGACGGATTTTTCACAGATACGCAGTATTTT
- TRBJ2-2 TRBV4-1 TRBD2 CASSQDGLAVNTGELFF TGCGCCAGCAGCCAAGATGGCCTAGCGGTGAACACCGGGGAGCTGTTTTTT
many TRBJ2-1 TRBV9 TRBD2 CASTVWREAQQFF TGTGCCAGCACCGTCTGGCGGGAGGCCCAGCAGTTCTTC
few TRBJ2-7 TRBV6-2/TRBV6-3 - CASSYIAGQSYEQYF TGTGCCAGCAGTTATATCGCCGGACAGTCCTACGAGCAGTACTTC
- TRBJ2-1 TRBV6-5 TRBD2 CASSYTGLAGESAYNEQFF TGTGCCAGCAGTTACACGGGACTAGCGGGAGAATCGGCCTACAATGAGCAGTTCTTC
many TRBJ2-7 TRBV18 TRBD1 CASSLDRGAYEQYF TGTGCCAGCTCACTAGACAGGGGGGCCTACGAGCAGTACTTC
- TRBJ2-1 TRBV11-2 - CASSPISGSYNEQFF TGTGCCAGCAGCCCTATCTCCGGATCTTACAATGAGCAGTTCTTC
few TRBJ2-7 TRBV5-1 TRBD1 CASSYRTGGRFYEQYF TGCGCCAGCAGCTACCGTACAGGGGGCCGATTCTACGAGCAGTACTTC
- TRBJ1-1 TRBV12-3/TRBV12-4 - CASSPLGVQNTEAFF TGTGCCAGCAGTCCTCTAGGGGTGCAGAACACTGAAGCTTTCTTT
few TRBJ2-3 TRBV6-2/TRBV6-3 - CASGRTDTQYF TGTGCCAGCGGGCGCACAGATACGCAGTATTTT
- TRBJ2-1 TRBV20-1 - CSADFFYGLSYNEQFF TGCAGTGCCGATTTTTTCTATGGCCTCTCCTACAATGAGCAGTTCTTC
many TRBJ2-5 TRBV29-1 TRBD1 CSVSRGQETQYF TGCAGCGTCTCCAGGGGGCAAGAGACCCAGTACTTC
many TRBJ2-7 TRBV18 - CASSPGGNEQYF TGTGCCAGCAGCCCTGGGGGTAACGAGCAGTACTTC
- TRBJ2-2 TRBV12-3/TRBV12-4 - CASSWGARGTGELFF TGTGCCAGCAGTTGGGGGGCGCGGGGCACCGGGGAGCTGTTTTTT
few TRBJ2-7 TRBV27 - CASSSTQYEQYF TGTGCCAGCAGTTCCACACAATACGAGCAGTACTTC
- TRBJ2-2 TRBV5-1 - CASSFTLNTGELFF TGCGCCAGCAGCTTTACTTTGAACACCGGGGAGCTGTTTTTT
- TRBJ2-3 TRBV20-1 TRBD2 CSARGTSGGDTDTQYF TGCAGTGCTAGAGGGACTAGCGGGGGGGACACAGATACGCAGTATTTT
few TRBJ2-7 TRBV3-1 TRBD1 CASSPRGDRAYF TGTGCCAGCAGCCCACGCGGGGACAGGGCGTACTTC
few TRBJ2-5 TRBV9 TRBD2 CASSVVLAEETQYF TGTGCCAGCAGCGTAGTCCTAGCGGAAGAGACCCAGTACTTC
- TRBJ1-2 TRBV7-8 - CASSLVANGYTF TGTGCCAGCAGCTTAGTTGCTAATGGCTACACCTTC
many TRBJ2-3 TRBV28 - CASSLWKYGGDTQYF TGTGCCAGCAGTTTATGGAAGTATGGAGGGGATACGCAGTATTTT